This T cell receptor beta chain was captured by sequencing in a study of CD8 T cells in ankylosing spondylitis. This clonotype was seen only a few times. Its specificity is not known. Making the TCR beta libraries involved quantitative 5'-RACE with molecular barcodes. One entry per CDR3 protein, called by TCRdb with MiXCR from the 5' RACE reads. This table holds more than 650,000 distinct CDR3 sequences, approximately 12% found once. Broader study findings: A motif of 7 to 9 highly homologous TCR beta variants was seen as apparently characteristic of ankylosing spondylitis blood. In ankylosing spondylitis patients, matched synovial fluid reportedly showed significant enrichment of disease-linked clones. Some motif variants had been reported before (in reactive arthritis synovial fluid and blood).

The CDR3 spans 14 residues. Trimming pared 6 bases from V and 0 bases from J, leaving 15 bases between. Germline CDR1 reads DFQATT; CDR2 reads SNEGSKA (reference sequence). The J gene is TRBJ2-7, the V gene TRBV20-1; D perhaps matches TRBD2 (5 bases). The clonotype was recovered from a male donor with ankylosing spondylitis. The sample was blood, either unsorted or a sorted T cell fraction (not recorded which). The CDR3 protein is CSAPETTSSYEQYF. DNA of the CDR3: TGCAGTGCCCCGGAGACTACGAGCTCCTACGAGCAGTACTTC.